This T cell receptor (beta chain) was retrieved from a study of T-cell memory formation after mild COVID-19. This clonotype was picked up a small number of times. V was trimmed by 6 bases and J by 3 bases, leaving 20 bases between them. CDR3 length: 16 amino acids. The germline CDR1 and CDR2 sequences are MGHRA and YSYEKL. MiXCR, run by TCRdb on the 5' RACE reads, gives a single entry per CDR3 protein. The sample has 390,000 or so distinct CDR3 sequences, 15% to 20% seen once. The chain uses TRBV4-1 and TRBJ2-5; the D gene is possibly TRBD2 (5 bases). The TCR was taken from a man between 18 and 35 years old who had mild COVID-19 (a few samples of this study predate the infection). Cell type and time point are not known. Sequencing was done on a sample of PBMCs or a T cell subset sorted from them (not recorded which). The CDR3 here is CASRPAADLGKETQYF. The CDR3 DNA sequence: TGCGCCAGCAGACCAGCGGCTGACCTAGGAAAAGAGACCCAGTACTTC.